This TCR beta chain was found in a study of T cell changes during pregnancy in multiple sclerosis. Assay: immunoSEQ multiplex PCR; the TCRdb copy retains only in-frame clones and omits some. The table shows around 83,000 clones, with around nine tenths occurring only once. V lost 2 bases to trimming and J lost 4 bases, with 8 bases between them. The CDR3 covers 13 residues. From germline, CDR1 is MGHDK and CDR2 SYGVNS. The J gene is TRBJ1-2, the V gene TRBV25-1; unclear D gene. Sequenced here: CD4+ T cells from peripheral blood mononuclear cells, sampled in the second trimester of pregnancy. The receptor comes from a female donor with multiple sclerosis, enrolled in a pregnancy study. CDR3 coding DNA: TGTGCCAGCAGTGAAGTACAGACCTATGGCTACACCTTC. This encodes CASSEVQTYGYTF.